Described below is a single T cell receptor beta chain sequence and its context. The data derive from a study of neoadjuvant nivolumab and ipilimumab in lung cancer. The table came from immunoSEQ multiplex PCR; TCRdb's copy has only in-frame clones and leaves some out. The table has more than 6,000 clones, roughly 76% seen once. Germline V gives CDR1 MDHEN, CDR2 SYDVKM. The length of the CDR3 is 13 residues. Trimming stripped 8 bases from V and 5 bases from J, with 15 bases between. The V gene is TRBV28, the J gene TRBJ1-2; a possible D gene is TRBD1 (6 bases). This clonotype was obtained from an adult with non-small cell lung cancer. The sample was tumor tissue, taken after neoadjuvant nivolumab, alone or with ipilimumab, at or shortly before surgery. CDR3 residues: CASETGIRYGYTF. The CDR3, as DNA: TGTGCCAGCGAGACAGGTATCCGATATGGCTACACCTTC.